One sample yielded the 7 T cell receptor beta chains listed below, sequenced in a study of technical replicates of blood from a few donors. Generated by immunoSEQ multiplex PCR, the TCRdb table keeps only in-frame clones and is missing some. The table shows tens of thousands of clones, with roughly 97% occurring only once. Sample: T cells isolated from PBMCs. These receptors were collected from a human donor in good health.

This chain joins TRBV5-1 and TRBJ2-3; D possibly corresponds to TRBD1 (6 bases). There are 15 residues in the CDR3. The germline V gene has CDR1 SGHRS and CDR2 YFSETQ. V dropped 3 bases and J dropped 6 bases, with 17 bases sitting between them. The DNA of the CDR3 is TGCGCCAGCAGCTGGCAAGGGGGAGATAGGGATACGCAGTATTTT. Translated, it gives CASSWQGGDRDTQYF.

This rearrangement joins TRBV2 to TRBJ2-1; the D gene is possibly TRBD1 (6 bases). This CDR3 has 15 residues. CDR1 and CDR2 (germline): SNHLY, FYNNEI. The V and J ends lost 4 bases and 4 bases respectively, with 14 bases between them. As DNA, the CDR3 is TGTGCCAGCAGTGTCCGGGACACCTCATACAATGAGCAGTTCTTC. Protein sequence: CASSVRDTSYNEQFF.

The CDR3 is CSVQAGSGYEQYF. CDR3 bases: TGCAGCGTCCAAGCGGGGAGCGGCTACGAGCAGTACTTC. This chain connects TRBV29-1 to TRBJ2-7; 7 bases are a match to TRBD2. From germline, CDR1 is SQVTM and CDR2 ANQGSEA. Trimming cost V 6 bases and J 3 bases; bases outside gene matches: 8. The CDR3 loop spans 13 amino acids.

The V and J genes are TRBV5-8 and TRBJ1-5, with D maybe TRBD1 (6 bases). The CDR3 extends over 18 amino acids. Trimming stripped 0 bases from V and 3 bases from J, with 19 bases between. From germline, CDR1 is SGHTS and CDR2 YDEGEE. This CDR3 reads CASSLDLPGGFVNQPQHF. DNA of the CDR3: TGTGCCAGCAGCTTGGACCTCCCGGGGGGCTTTGTCAATCAGCCCCAGCATTTT.

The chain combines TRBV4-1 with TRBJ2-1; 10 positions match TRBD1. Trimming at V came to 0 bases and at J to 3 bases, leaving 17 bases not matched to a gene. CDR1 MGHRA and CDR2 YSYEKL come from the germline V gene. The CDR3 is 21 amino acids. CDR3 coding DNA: TGCGCCAGCAGCCAAGATAGGGACAGGGGTCTTACTAAAAGATACTACAATGAGCAGTTCTTC. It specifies CASSQDRDRGLTKRYYNEQFF.

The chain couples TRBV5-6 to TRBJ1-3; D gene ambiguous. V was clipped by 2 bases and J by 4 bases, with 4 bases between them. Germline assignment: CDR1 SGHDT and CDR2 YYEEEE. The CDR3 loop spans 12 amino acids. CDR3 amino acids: CASSLSGNTIYF. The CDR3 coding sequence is TGTGCCAGCAGCTTATCGGGAAACACCATATATTTT. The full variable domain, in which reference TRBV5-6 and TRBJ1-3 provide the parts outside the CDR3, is DAGVTQSPTHLIKTRGQQVTLRCSPKSGHDTVSWYQQALGQGPQFIFQYYEEEERQRGNFPDRFSGHQFPNYSSELNVNALLLGDSALYLCASSLSGNTIYFGEGSWLTVV.

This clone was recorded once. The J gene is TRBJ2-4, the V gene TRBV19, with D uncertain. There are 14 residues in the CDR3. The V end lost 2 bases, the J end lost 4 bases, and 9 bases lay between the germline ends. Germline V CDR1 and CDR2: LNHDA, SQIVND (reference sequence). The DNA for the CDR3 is TGTGCCAGTAGTATAACCAGTTATAAAAACATTCAGTACTTC. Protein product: CASSITSYKNIQYF.